This T cell receptor (beta chain) was documented in a study of CD8 T cells in ankylosing spondylitis (dated by TCRdb to the late 2010s). Background for the entire study: The study set out to find disease-linked TCR variants by profiling T cell receptor beta repertoires in ankylosing spondylitis patients and healthy donors. The whole study cohort included 108 healthy donors and roughly 24 ankylosing spondylitis patients. Peripheral blood samples were taken, and synovial fluid was additionally collected from ankylosing spondylitis patients.

Reads for this sample came from an Illumina HiSeq 2500. Quantitative 5'-RACE with molecular barcodes was used to prepare TCR beta libraries. Under the source paper's analysis protocol: A new computational method based on a probabilistic model of VDJ rearrangement was used to identify disease-linked TCR variants. TCRdb reprocessing: public reads trimmed at Q25 with fastp, clones called with MiXCR, in-frame beta chains kept. Rows with a matching CDR3 protein are joined into one entry that keeps the most common DNA and genes. TCRdb's processing, not the authors' own work, is the source of the V and J calls. The sample table lists a few hundred thousand distinct CDR3 sequences, 17% of them with a count of one. The ten largest clones capture approximately 1% of the sample. At the junction V is shortened by 2 bases and J by 14 bases; bases outside the gene matches: 4. CDR3 length: 12 amino acids, cysteine to phenylalanine. CDR3 DNA is the only sequence kept; it has 36 bases, read in frame from the first base. The germline V gene (reference sequence) gives CDR1 as LNHNV and CDR2 as YYDKDF.

As regards this clonotype: What this receptor recognizes is not known. Base qualities were left out, and no much larger clone turns up one base away.

The investigation overall reported the following: Some of the motif variants had been reported before in the synovial fluid and blood of reactive arthritis patients, a finding that suggests common disease-initiation mechanisms. A TCR beta motif of several highly homologous amino acid variants appeared characteristic of blood from ankylosing spondylitis patients. The disease-linked clones showed a CD8+ phenotype and occurred at relatively low frequencies in peripheral blood. According to the report, matched synovial fluid samples from ankylosing spondylitis patients were significantly enriched for the disease-linked clones.

The chain is encoded by TRBV15 joined to TRBJ2-4, and 9 bases in between align with TRBD1. The TCR comes from a male donor with ankylosing spondylitis. Sequenced input: blood, either unsorted or a sorted T cell fraction (not recorded which). The CDR3 region has the sequence CATSRTRDREYF. The DNA reads as follows: TGTGCCACCAGCAGAACCCGGGACAGGGAGTACTTC. The CDR3, completed at both ends by the reference TRBV15 and TRBJ2-4 genes, gives the full variable domain DAMVIQNPRYQVTQFGKPVTLSCSQTLNHNVMYWYQQKSSQAPKLLFHYYDKDFNNEADTPDNFQSRRPNTSFCFLDIRSPGLGDTAMYLCATSRTRDREYFGAGTRLSVL.